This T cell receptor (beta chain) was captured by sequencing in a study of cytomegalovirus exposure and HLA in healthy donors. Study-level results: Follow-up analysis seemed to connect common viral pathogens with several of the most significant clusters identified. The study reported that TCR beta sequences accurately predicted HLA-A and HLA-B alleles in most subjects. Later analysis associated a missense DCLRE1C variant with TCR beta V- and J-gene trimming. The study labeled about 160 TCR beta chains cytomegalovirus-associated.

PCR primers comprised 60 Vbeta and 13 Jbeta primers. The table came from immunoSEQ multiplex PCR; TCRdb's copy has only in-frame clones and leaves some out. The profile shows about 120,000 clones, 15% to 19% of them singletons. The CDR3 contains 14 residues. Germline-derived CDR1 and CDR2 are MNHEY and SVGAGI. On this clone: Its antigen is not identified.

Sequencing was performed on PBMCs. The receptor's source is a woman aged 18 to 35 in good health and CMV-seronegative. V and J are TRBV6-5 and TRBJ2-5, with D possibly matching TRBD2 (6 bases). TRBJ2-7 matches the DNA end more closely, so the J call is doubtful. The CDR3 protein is CASSLSEGSYEQYF. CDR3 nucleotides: TGTGCCAGCAGTCTCTCGGAGGGAAGCTACGAGCAGTACTTC.